This section outlines one TCR beta chain sequence together with its context. The CDR3 has 13 amino acids. V was clipped by 3 bases and J by 5 bases; unmatched bases: 3. Germline lookup yields CDR1 GTSNPN and CDR2 SVGIG (reference sequence). These data are taken from a study of blood T cell repertoires in COVID-19. Enrollees, roughly 18 to 89 years old, lived in roughly 24 US areas. Cohort 3 recovered donors had two negative PCRs, clearance, or symptom resolution. Original analysis: Estimation of nucleated cell counts was performed using reference gene primer amplification. Here immunoSEQ multiplex PCR was the method, and the copy in TCRdb shows in-frame clones only, minus some. V, J and clone size were drawn from that table, and D and trimming were deduced from the DNA. The sample comprises under 200,000 clones, roughly 85% of which are singletons, and around 4.8% rests with the top ten.

The chain links TRBV30 to TRBJ1-4; 7 positions match TRBD1. The sequence derives from a woman aged 50 to 60 who had recovered from COVID-19. The sample taken for sequencing was PBMCs or T cells enriched from blood (not recorded which). The CDR3 sequence is CAWRGTENEKLFF. CDR3 nucleotides: TGTGCCTGGAGGGGGACAGAGAATGAAAAACTGTTTTTT.